A single sample is the source of the 13 T cell receptor beta chains below, sequenced in a study of OX40 agonist ivuxolimab in advanced cancers. The assay was immunoSEQ multiplex PCR, and TCRdb's table has in-frame clones only and misses some. The sample lists around 84,000 clones; about nine tenths were seen once. The sequences come from CD4+ or CD8+ T cells sorted from blood, collected in a trial of the OX40 agonist ivuxolimab. Source of these receptors: an adult with an advanced solid tumor such as melanoma, head and neck, liver or kidney cancer.

The chain employs TRBV6-4 and TRBJ2-4, with unresolved D. V lost 4 bases, J lost 10 bases, and 17 bases lay in between. CDR1 is MRHNA, CDR2 SNTAGT, per germline. This CDR3 has 14 amino acids. This CDR3 is CASSGHSFLVIQYF. The CDR3 DNA sequence: TGTGCCAGCAGTGGACACTCTTTTCTGGTTATTCAGTACTTC.

The V call is TRBV11-1, the J call TRBJ2-7; 8 bases match TRBD2. The CDR3 is made up of 14 amino acids. The germline V gene has CDR1 SGHAT and CDR2 FQDESV (reference sequence). V dropped 3 bases and J dropped 1; count of bases not matched to a gene: 2. This CDR3 is CASSFSGSSYEQYF. CDR3 sequence (DNA): TGTGCCAGCAGCTTCAGCGGGAGTTCCTACGAGCAGTACTTC.

The rearrangement uses TRBV27 and TRBJ2-5, with 9 bases fitting TRBD1. In germline, CDR1 is MNHEY, CDR2 SMNVEV (reference sequence). The CDR3 length is 16 residues. Losses at the gene ends were 3 bases for V and 2 bases for J; bases not matched to a gene: 7. The CDR3 nucleotides are TGTGCCAGCAGTTTGGAGGGGACAGGGTTACAAGAGACCCAGTACTTC. Translating gives CASSLEGTGLQETQYF.

The chain combines TRBV6-5 with TRBJ2-2, with TRBD1 identical over 7 bases. The CDR3 runs to 15 residues. Germline V CDR1 and CDR2: MNHEY, SVGAGI. V was clipped by 6 bases and J by 1 base; unmatched bases: 5. CDR3 bases: TGTGCCAGCAGACAGGGGCTCTTGAACACCGGGGAGCTGTTTTTT. Its protein is CASRQGLLNTGELFF.

The chain employs TRBV7-7 and TRBJ2-5, with 10 bases matching TRBD1. The CDR3 is made up of 16 amino acids. Germline V gives CDR1 SSHAT, CDR2 FNYEAQ (reference sequence). The V gene end was trimmed by 4 bases and the J gene end by 7 bases; junction bases not matched to a gene: 12. The CDR3 region is CASSSTGWTGGGTQYF. For the CDR3, the DNA is TGTGCCAGCAGCTCTACCGGCTGGACAGGGGGGGGGACCCAGTACTTC.

V is TRBV7-6 and J is TRBJ1-4; D is unclear. The CDR3 runs 14 residues. Between the trimmed V and J ends, which lost 1 base and 3 bases, there was a span of 6 bases. Looked up from germline, CDR1 is SGHVS and CDR2 is FNYEAQ. The CDR3: CASSLGAANEKLFF. The DNA of the CDR3 is TGTGCCAGCAGCTTAGGGGCCGCTAATGAAAAACTGTTTTTT.

The chain recombines TRBV30 with TRBJ1-1; D ambiguous. Looked up from germline, CDR1 is GTSNPN and CDR2 is SVGIG (reference sequence). This CDR3 region has 12 residues. The V end was cut by 2 bases, the J end by 1 base, with 5 bases between. The CDR3 loop reads CAWSLENTEAFF. The CDR3, as DNA: TGTGCCTGGAGTTTAGAGAACACTGAAGCTTTCTTT.

V gene TRBV6-5 combines with J gene TRBJ1-2, with a tentative D call TRBD1 (5 bases). V was trimmed by 6 bases and J by 5 bases, leaving 19 bases between them. This CDR3 contains 15 residues. The germline gives CDR1 MNHEY, CDR2 SVGAGI. The CDR3: CASRSQAWVGYGYTF. The CDR3 nucleotides are TGTGCCAGCAGATCACAGGCCTGGGTAGGGTATGGCTACACCTTC.

The chain links TRBV28 to TRBJ2-7; 10 bases fit TRBD2. The V segment lost 5 bases and the J segment 2 bases; nucleotides outside the gene matches: 9. CDR3 length: 16 amino acids. Germline loops: CDR1 MDHEN, CDR2 SYDVKM. The CDR3 sequence: CASSLWTGTSAYEQYF. CDR3 DNA sequence: TGTGCCAGCAGTCTGTGGACCGGGACTAGCGCCTACGAGCAGTACTTC.

The genes are TRBV12-5 and TRBJ2-2; D gene unclear. The CDR3 length is 13 residues. V was shortened by 4 bases and J by 5 bases, with 8 bases between the two germline ends. Germline-derived CDR1 and CDR2 are LGHNT and FRNRAP. The DNA for the CDR3 is TGTGCTAGTGGTTCCCCCCCAACCGGGGAGCTGTTTTTT. The encoded protein is CASGSPPTGELFF.

J is TRBJ1-5 and V is TRBV7-9; the D gene is possibly TRBD1 (6 bases). Germline values: CDR1 SEHNR, CDR2 FQNEAQ (reference sequence). The length of the CDR3 is 14 residues. Trimming left V 1 base short and J 5 bases short, with 9 bases between. This CDR3 is CASSLDRADQPQHF. The DNA for the CDR3 is TGTGCCAGCAGCTTAGACAGGGCCGATCAGCCCCAGCATTTT. The full variable domain, in which reference TRBV7-9 and TRBJ1-5 provide the parts outside the CDR3, is DTGVSQNPRHKITKRGQNVTFRCDPISEHNRLYWYRQTLGQGPEFLTYFQNEAQLEKSRLLSDRFSAERPKGSFSTLEIQRTEQGDSAMYLCASSLDRADQPQHFGDGTRLSIL.

The table lists this clone with a count of one. This chain joins TRBV19 and TRBJ1-5, with 8 bases aligning to TRBD1. Germline V CDR1 and CDR2: LNHDA, SQIVND (reference sequence). The junction had 1 base not matched to a gene; V was cut back by 3 bases and J by 3 bases. There are 14 residues in the CDR3. The CDR3 region has the DNA TGTGCCAGTAGTATGGGACAGGACAATCAGCCCCAGCATTTT. Amino acids: CASSMGQDNQPQHF.

The count of this clone is one. The gene calls are TRBV10-1 and TRBJ1-2, with 7 bases aligning to TRBD1. V trimming: 0 bases; J trimming: 8 bases; junction bases outside the gene matches: 3. In germline, CDR1 is WNHNN, CDR2 SYGVQD (reference sequence). The CDR3 has 13 amino acids. The CDR3 bases are TGCGCCAGCAGTGAGTCAGGGGGCCGCGGCTACACCTTC. Residues: CASSESGGRGYTF.